The source of this TCR beta chain is a study of tumor and adjacent non-tumor tissue in lung cancer. Study details: Patients comprised 12 adenocarcinoma, a couple of squamous cell carcinoma and 1 small cell lung cancer.

No cell sorting was done before RNA was extracted from the tissue. The normal lung tissue was taken more than 3 cm from the tumor edge. Study-wide points: Tumor tissue had significantly higher TCR diversity than normal lung.

The library came from three nested PCR rounds adapted from ARM-PCR protocols. TCRdb recomputed calls from the multiplex PCR reads with MiXCR, one row per CDR3 protein. The data show roughly 67,000 distinct CDR3 sequences, more than 75% seen once. Germline lookup yields CDR1 PRHDT and CDR2 FYEKMQ (reference sequence). V was trimmed by 2 bases and J by 9 bases, leaving 17 bases between them. The CDR3 loop spans 15 amino acids. This clonotype was observed at least ten times. The target antigen is unknown. The source is a man aged 55-75 years with non-small cell lung cancer. The specimen was distant non-tumor lung tissue. This sequence joins TRBV13 and TRBJ2-1, with D perhaps matching TRBD1 (6 bases). The CDR3 DNA reads TGTGCCAGCAGCTTATCCCGAACAGGGTTGGGTGAGCAGTTCTTC. It encodes CASSLSRTGLGEQFF.